The 18 T cell receptor beta chains in this list originate from one sample, sequenced in a study of shared clonotypes between healthy human individuals. Sequencing was performed with immunoSEQ multiplex PCR; in TCRdb, only in-frame clones are kept and a portion is missing. Here the sample spans a few hundred thousand clones, about 96% being singletons. The material sequenced was memory CD8+ T cells sorted from blood. The sample's subset: CD45RO+ cells pooled with CCR7-negative TemRA cells. The receptors shown here come from a man younger than 40 in good health.

The J gene is TRBJ2-7, the V gene TRBV7-2; tentative D call: TRBD2 (6 bases). V was shortened by 1 base and J by 0 bases, with 10 bases between the two germline ends. This CDR3 has 15 amino acids. Germline assignment: CDR1 SGHTA and CDR2 FQGNSA. The CDR3 DNA reads TGTGCCAGCAGCTTAGAGGGAGCGGGCTCCTACGAGCAGTACTTC. Translating it yields CASSLEGAGSYEQYF.

This chain connects TRBV29-1 to TRBJ1-4, with no clear D. CDR1 SQVTM and CDR2 ANQGSEA come from the germline V gene. V shed 7 bases and J shed 7 bases, with 13 bases lying between them. CDR3 length: 12 residues. The DNA for the CDR3 is TGCAGCGCTCGGACGGGCCCTGAAAAACTGTTTTTT. Translation: CSARTGPEKLFF.

This chain uses TRBV5-6 with TRBJ2-7; no clear D gene. V was clipped by 4 bases and J by 2 bases, with 13 bases between them. Germline-derived CDR1 and CDR2 are SGHDT and YYEEEE. The CDR3 totals 14 residues. CDR3 region: CASSPMVPPYEQYF. The CDR3 DNA sequence: TGTGCCAGCAGCCCGATGGTCCCCCCCTACGAGCAGTACTTC.

A word on this clone: The sample has other DNA sequences that encode this CDR3 too. The chain employs TRBV19 and TRBJ2-5; D ambiguous. Trimming shortened V by 3 bases and J by 5 bases, and 4 bases separated the two germline ends. CDR3 length: 11 residues. The germline CDR1 and CDR2 sequences are LNHDA and SQIVND (reference sequence). CDR3 loop: CASSISETQYF. The CDR3, as DNA: TGTGCCAGTAGTATTTCCGAGACCCAGTACTTC.

The chain carries TRBV7-6 and TRBJ2-1; possibly TRBD1 or TRBD2 for D (5 bases each). The germline V and J ends were trimmed by 5 bases and 2 bases, with 13 bases remaining between them. In germline, CDR1 is SGHVS, CDR2 FNYEAQ. The CDR3 consists of 15 residues. The CDR3 region has the DNA TGTGCCAGCAGCCTGGGGGACCTACCCTACAATGAGCAGTTCTTC. It yields the protein CASSLGDLPYNEQFF.

The chain carries TRBV10-3 and TRBJ2-7; TRBD2 matches 12 bases. The CDR3 totals 16 residues. CDR1 is ENHRY and CDR2 is SYGVKD in the germline V gene. The trim removed 5 bases at V and 7 bases at J, leaving 12 bases unmatched. The CDR3 DNA is TGTGCCATCAGTTCCCCGACTAGCGGGAGCATTTATGAGCAGTACTTC. This sequence encodes CAISSPTSGSIYEQYF.

The chain has TRBV9 and TRBJ1-3; D is perhaps TRBD1 (5 bases). Germline V gives CDR1 SGDLS, CDR2 YYNGEE. V lost 0 bases and J 4 bases, leaving 14 bases between the germline ends. The CDR3 has 16 residues. Written as DNA, the CDR3 is TGTGCCAGCAGCGTAGCCCCCAGGGTGAGGGGAAACACCATATATTTT. It is translated as CASSVAPRVRGNTIYF.

The chain combines TRBV30 with TRBJ1-6, with a tentative D call TRBD1 (6 bases). The CDR3 is 14 residues long. V lost 0 bases, J lost 9 bases, and 12 bases lay in between. CDR1 and CDR2 (germline): GTSNPN, SVGIG (reference sequence). CDR3 sequence: CAWSVKGVGSPLHF. As DNA, the CDR3 is TGTGCCTGGAGTGTAAAGGGGGTGGGTTCACCCCTCCACTTT.

The chain is built from TRBV4-1 and TRBJ2-5, with TRBD2 identical over 10 bases. Germline V CDR1 and CDR2: MGHRA, YSYEKL. The CDR3 is made up of 17 amino acids. The trim removed 3 bases at V and 5 bases at J, leaving 12 bases unmatched. This chain's CDR3 is CASSQRASGRQGETQYF. CDR3 in DNA: TGCGCCAGCAGCCAGAGGGCTAGCGGGAGACAGGGGGAGACCCAGTACTTC.

This sequence joins TRBV5-1 and TRBJ2-6, with 12 bases fitting TRBD2. CDR3 size: 17 residues. CDR1 and CDR2 from the germline V gene are SGHRS and YFSETQ. J gave up 2 bases and V 4 bases, and 4 bases lay outside the gene matches. The CDR3 spells CASSLLAGGPGANVLTF. CDR3 in DNA: TGCGCCAGCAGCCTCCTAGCGGGAGGGCCTGGGGCCAACGTCCTGACTTTC. Full variable domain (rest looked up from reference TRBV5-1 and TRBJ2-6): KAGVTQTPRYLIKTRGQQVTLSCSPISGHRSVSWYQQTPGQGLQFLFEYFSETQRNKGNFPGRFSGRQFSNSRSEMNVSTLELGDSALYLCASSLLAGGPGANVLTFGAGSRLTVL.

The chain combines TRBV6-5 with TRBJ2-7; 9 positions match TRBD1. Germline CDR1 MNHEY, CDR2 SVGAGI. V was pared by 4 bases and J by 9 bases, with 7 bases of the junction left unmatched. The CDR3 spans 13 residues. CDR3 loop: CASSSDRGDAQYF. CDR3 DNA: TGTGCCAGCAGTTCGGACAGGGGTGACGCGCAGTACTTC.

The rearrangement links TRBV6-5 to TRBJ1-1; D is perhaps TRBD1 (5 bases). CDR1 and CDR2 (germline): MNHEY, SVGAGI. This CDR3 contains 12 residues. The V end lost 6 bases, the J end lost 1 base, and 6 bases lay between the germline ends. In DNA, the CDR3 is TGTGCCAGCAGCACAGGGAACACTGAAGCTTTCTTT. It specifies CASSTGNTEAFF.

The chain recombines TRBV2 with TRBJ2-3; 12 bases are shared with TRBD2. The germline V gene has CDR1 SNHLY and CDR2 FYNNEI. This CDR3 region has 18 residues. The ends lost 4 bases at V and 0 bases at J; junction bases unmatched: 8. The CDR3, as DNA: TGTGCCAGCAGTGTTTCCCAGACTAGCGGGGGAAGCACAGATACGCAGTATTTT. Protein sequence: CASSVSQTSGGSTDTQYF. Based on the CDR3 plus reference TRBV2 and TRBJ2-3, the full variable domain is EPEVTQTPSHQVTQMGQEVILRCVPISNHLYFYWYRQILGQKVEFLVSFYNNEISEKSEIFDDQFSVERPDGSNFTLKIRSTKLEDSAMYFCASSVSQTSGGSTDTQYFGPGTRLTVL.

The chain combines TRBV5-6 with TRBJ2-7, with D unclear. The CDR3 spans 13 residues. Trimming stripped 2 bases from V and 3 bases from J, with 9 bases between. Germline V gives CDR1 SGHDT, CDR2 YYEEEE. CDR3 residues: CASSLRRGYEQYF. The CDR3 region has the DNA TGTGCCAGCAGCTTAAGGCGAGGCTACGAGCAGTACTTC.

This rearrangement joins TRBV27 to TRBJ2-7, with 14 bases matching TRBD2. The CDR3 has 14 amino acids. The trim removed 6 bases at V and 7 bases at J, leaving 5 bases unmatched. Germline V gives CDR1 MNHEY, CDR2 SMNVEV (reference sequence). This CDR3 is CASRGLAGAKEQYF. The CDR3 DNA reads TGTGCCAGCAGGGGACTAGCGGGAGCGAAAGAGCAGTACTTC.

Details on this clone: Different DNA sequences within this sample yield the same CDR3. The chain combines TRBV10-1 with TRBJ2-7; maybe TRBD2 (5 bases). Trimming shortened V by 9 bases and J by 3 bases, and 12 bases separated the two germline ends. This CDR3 comprises 12 residues. The germline V gene has CDR1 WNHNN and CDR2 SYGVQD (reference sequence). The DNA of the CDR3 is TGCGCCAGTTCGGACTCTAGCTACGAGCAGTACTTC. Protein product: CASSDSSYEQYF.

This chain joins TRBV5-1 and TRBJ2-7; either TRBD1 or TRBD2 may supply D (5 bases each). Trimming took off 1 base at V and 3 bases at J, with 11 bases between the two ends. The germline gives CDR1 SGHRS, CDR2 YFSETQ. This CDR3 is 14 amino acids long. The CDR3 is CASSLLGPYYEQYF. Here the CDR3 DNA reads TGCGCCAGCAGCTTGCTGGGACCCTACTACGAGCAGTACTTC.

V gene TRBV7-9 combines with J gene TRBJ1-1; D is uncertain. CDR1 and CDR2 (germline): SEHNR, FQNEAQ (reference sequence). Trimming removed 1 base from V and 8 bases from J, with 14 bases in between. The CDR3 extends over 14 amino acids. This CDR3 is CASSLGVGEAEAFF. Here the CDR3 DNA reads TGTGCCAGCAGCTTAGGAGTCGGGGAAGCGGAAGCTTTCTTT.